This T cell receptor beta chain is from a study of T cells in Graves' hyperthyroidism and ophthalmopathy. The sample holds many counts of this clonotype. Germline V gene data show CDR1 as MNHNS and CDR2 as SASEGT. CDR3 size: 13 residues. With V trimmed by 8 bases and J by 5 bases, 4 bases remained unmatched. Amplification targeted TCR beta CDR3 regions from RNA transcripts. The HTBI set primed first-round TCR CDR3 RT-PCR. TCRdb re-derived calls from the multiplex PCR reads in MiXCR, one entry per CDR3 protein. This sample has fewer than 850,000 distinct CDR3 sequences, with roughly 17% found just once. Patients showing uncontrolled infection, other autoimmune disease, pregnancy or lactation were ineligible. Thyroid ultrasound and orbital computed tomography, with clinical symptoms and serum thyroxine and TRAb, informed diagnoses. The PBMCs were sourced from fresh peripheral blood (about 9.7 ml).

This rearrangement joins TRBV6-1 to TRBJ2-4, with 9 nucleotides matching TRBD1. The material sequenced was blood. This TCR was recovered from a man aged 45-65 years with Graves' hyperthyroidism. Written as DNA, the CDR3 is TGTGCCAGCCAGAACAGGGGGCAAAACATTCAGTACTTC. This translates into CASQNRGQNIQYF.